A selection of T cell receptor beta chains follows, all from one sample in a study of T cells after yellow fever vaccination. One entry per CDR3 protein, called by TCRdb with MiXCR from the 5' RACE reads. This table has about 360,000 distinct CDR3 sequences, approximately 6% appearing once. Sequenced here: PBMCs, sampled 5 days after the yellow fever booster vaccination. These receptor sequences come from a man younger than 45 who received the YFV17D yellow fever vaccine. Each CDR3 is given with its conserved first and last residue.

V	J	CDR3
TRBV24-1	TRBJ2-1	CATSYAGGSYNEQFF
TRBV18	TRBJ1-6	CASSPFTGSYNSPLHF
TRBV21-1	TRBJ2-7	CASSKTRQGGAGGLYEQYF
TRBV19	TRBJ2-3	CASSQYPRSTDTQYF
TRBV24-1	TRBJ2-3	CATSDGQGADTQYF
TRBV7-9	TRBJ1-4	CASSAQGPYNEKLFF
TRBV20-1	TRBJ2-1	CSYDGSQGSYNEQFF
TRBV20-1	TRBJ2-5	CSATRQGKMETQYF
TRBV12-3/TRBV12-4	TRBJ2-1	CASSSSDRNNEQFF
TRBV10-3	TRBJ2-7	CAISESGQGDLEQYF
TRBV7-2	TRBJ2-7	CASSRGAGESSYEQYF
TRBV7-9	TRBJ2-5	CASSSGLDMETQYF
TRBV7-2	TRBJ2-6	CASSWHLVFGANVLTF
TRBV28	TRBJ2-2	CASSFQNTGELFF
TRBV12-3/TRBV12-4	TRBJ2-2	CASSFVSTGELFF
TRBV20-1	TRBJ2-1	CSAPPGGFYEQFF
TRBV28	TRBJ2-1	CASSLDRVIDGEQFF
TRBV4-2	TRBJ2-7	CASSQTGQGTDYEQYF
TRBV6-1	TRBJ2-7	CASRNTKSEAGGLYEQYF
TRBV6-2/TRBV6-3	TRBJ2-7	CASRPLSGIYEQYF
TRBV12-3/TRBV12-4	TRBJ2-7	CASSFGGPSSYEQYF
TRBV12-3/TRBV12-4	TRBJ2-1	CASSFSGSYNEQFF
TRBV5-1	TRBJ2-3	CASSLTGGGEDTQYF
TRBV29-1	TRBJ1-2	CSVALDRGAKGYGYTF
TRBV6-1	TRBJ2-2	CASRIAGPLRGELFF